This TCR beta chain emerged from a study of blood T cell repertoires in COVID-19. All enrollees were about 18 to 89 years old and from 20 to 30 US areas. The trim removed 4 bases at V and 4 bases at J, leaving 7 bases unmatched. Germline V gives CDR1 SGHRS, CDR2 YFSETQ. The CDR3 contains 15 residues. Profiling relied on immunoSEQ multiplex PCR, and the TCRdb table lists in-frame clones only, not all of them. The sample lists hundreds of thousands of clones; about 84% were seen once. The sample consisted of PBMCs or T cells enriched from blood (not recorded which). The TCR sequence derives from a woman aged 40 to 55 with acute COVID-19. V gene TRBV5-1 combines with J gene TRBJ2-2; 7 bases match TRBD1. CDR3 in amino acids: CASSPRDRPTGELFF. CDR3 DNA: TGCGCCAGCAGCCCCCGGGACAGACCCACCGGGGAGCTGTTTTTT.